What follows describes a single T cell receptor (beta chain). This clonotype was detected ten times or more. Its target antigen remains unknown. No clone much larger than this one lies a single base away; base qualities are absent. The treatment or condition label here, explained by the study, means: live attenuated yellow fever vaccine strain. A standard Ficoll-Paque protocol was used to isolate PBMCs from peripheral blood. CD4 and CD8 T-cell fractions were isolated with Dynabeads CD4 and CD8 positive selection kits. TriZol was used to extract RNA from bulk PBMCs, from CD4 and CD8 fractions, and from dextramer-positive and dextramer-negative fractions. V lost 10 bases and J lost 1 base; the stretch between them is 10 bases long. The CDR1 and CDR2 encoded by the germline V gene are ENHRY and SYGVKD. The CDR3 numbers 13 residues from cysteine through phenylalanine. Only the CDR3 DNA stays, 39 bases, in frame from base 1.

This entry comes from a study of T cells after yellow fever vaccination (dated by TCRdb to between 2019 and 2020). The study in broad terms: The SMART-Seq v4 Ultra Low Input RNA kit was used to prepare libraries from fractions with low cell numbers. Bulk TCR alpha and beta repertoires were sequenced longitudinally to track T-cell clones before and after primary and booster YFV17D yellow fever vaccination. The cohort comprised two healthy male donors, one aged 18 to 29 and one aged 30 to 40 years. Blood samples were taken at several timepoints before and after primary and secondary immunization, and bulk PBMC replicates and cell subsets were isolated. General findings and caveats noted by the study authors: A small fraction of clonotypes showed up in both the CD4 and CD8 compartments, probably as a result of convergent recombination. Most clones expanded after primary vaccination (almost 97% of CD4 and roughly 90% of CD8) were re-detected after the booster, suggesting that broad memory maintenance occurred. Computational filtering was needed because FACS-sorted repertoires could contain abundant contaminating clonotypes from the bulk population. Because only a couple of donors were included in the study, the extent to which the findings can be generalized is limited. Compared with the primary T-cell response, the secondary T-cell response was faster but weaker, reaching its peak on day 5 rather than on day 15.

Synthesis of TCR cDNA relied on 5'RACE template switching, a step that introduced a universal primer site along with unique molecular identifiers. Priming for cDNA synthesis came from both the TCR alpha and TCR beta constant segments. Libraries were amplified in two PCR steps, with sample barcodes and sequencing adapters added in the second step. Libraries were sequenced on Illumina HiSeq 2500 (2x100 bp) or NovaSeq (2x150 bp). The original methods were these. MIGEC handled demultiplexing of reads and collapsing into UMI consensus sequences, while MiXCR performed V(D)J alignment. Clonotypes responding to the vaccine were identified with edgeR on replicate PBMC samples, with the criteria of FDR below 0.01 and a log2 fold change above 5 up to day 15. Each bulk clonotype was labeled CD4 or CD8 based on which sequenced repertoire, CD4 or CD8, contained the clonotype at higher abundance. TCRdb trimmed public reads at Q25 via fastp, called clones via MiXCR and kept in-frame beta chains. For every CDR3 protein sequence, its rows merge into one entry that carries the most common genes and DNA. V and J calls and clone size were set by TCRdb, not the authors. The sample contains some 130,000 distinct CDR3 sequences, under 8% of them found a single time. The top ten clonotypes cover more than 0.6% of the sample.

The TCR originated in a young man who received the YFV17D yellow fever vaccine. The V gene is TRBV10-3 and the J gene is TRBJ2-2; no confident D gene assignment can be made. Sequences were derived from CD4+ T cells sorted from PBMCs, sampled 10 days after the yellow fever booster vaccination. The nucleotide sequence reads TGTGCCACCGGCGCCAGGAACACCGGGGAGCTGTTTTTT. The translation is CATGARNTGELFF.